The 27 T cell receptor beta chains below all came from one sample that was sequenced in a study of cytomegalovirus exposure and HLA in healthy donors. PCR involved 60 Vbeta and 13 Jbeta primers. The protocol was immunoSEQ multiplex PCR, while the TCRdb copy is restricted to in-frame clones and leaves out a portion. Of 120,000 to 150,000 clones in the sample, around 82% were seen once. The source material was PBMCs. Receptors were obtained from a man younger than 35 in good health and CMV-seropositive.

The V call is TRBV7-2, the J call TRBJ2-7, with D uncertain. V was trimmed by 5 bases and J by 0 bases, leaving 5 bases between them. The CDR3 contains 12 residues. In germline, CDR1 is SGHTA, CDR2 FQGNSA. The CDR3 here is CASSHSSYEQYF. CDR3 DNA sequence: TGTGCCAGCAGCCACAGCTCCTACGAGCAGTACTTC.

The V gene is TRBV4-1, the J gene TRBJ2-3, with TRBD1 matching over 9 bases. In germline, CDR1 is MGHRA, CDR2 YSYEKL. The trim removed 0 bases at V and 3 bases at J, leaving 7 bases unmatched. The CDR3 extends over 17 amino acids. The CDR3 sequence: CASSQDPTGGLTDTQYF. CDR3 in DNA: TGCGCCAGCAGCCAAGATCCGACAGGGGGGTTGACAGATACGCAGTATTTT.

The V call is TRBV10-3, the J call TRBJ2-1, with unresolved D. CDR1 ENHRY and CDR2 SYGVKD come from the germline V gene. This CDR3 comprises 13 residues. The germline V and J ends were trimmed by 0 bases and 10 bases, with 10 bases remaining between them. DNA for the CDR3: TGTGCCATCAGTGAGTCGTACAGCTTGGAGCAGTTCTTC. It specifies CAISESYSLEQFF.

The chain carries TRBV4-2 and TRBJ2-7; D is possibly TRBD2 (6 bases). The V and J ends lost 0 bases and 6 bases respectively, with 15 bases between them. Germline loops: CDR1 LGHNA, CDR2 YNFKEQ. The CDR3 covers 15 residues. CDR3: CASSQDGGGGLEQYF. The DNA for the CDR3 is TGTGCCAGCAGCCAAGACGGCGGCGGAGGGCTCGAGCAGTACTTC.

The chain combines TRBV6-1 with TRBJ2-3, with TRBD1 as a possible D gene (5 bases). This CDR3 is 15 amino acids long. V was shortened by 2 bases and J by 0 bases, with 9 bases between the two germline ends. The germline V gene encodes CDR1 MNHNS and CDR2 SASEGT. The CDR3 sequence: CASSEWGVSTDTQYF. CDR3 sequence (DNA): TGTGCCAGCAGTGAATGGGGCGTTAGCACAGATACGCAGTATTTT.

The J gene is TRBJ2-1, the V gene TRBV6-5, with 9 bases matching TRBD2. V lost 0 bases to trimming and J lost 10 bases; unmatched junction nucleotides: 7. Germline-derived CDR1 and CDR2 are MNHEY and SVGAGI. The CDR3 sequence is 15 residues long. CDR3 in DNA: TGTGCCAGCAGTTACTCTGCGGGAGGGCTAGAGGAGCAGTTCTTC. Translation: CASSYSAGGLEEQFF.

The chain couples TRBV5-1 to TRBJ1-2, with D uncertain. V shed 0 bases and J shed 2 bases, with 8 bases lying between them. Germline V gene data show CDR1 as SGHRS and CDR2 as YFSETQ. The CDR3 is 14 amino acids. The CDR3 DNA sequence: TGCGCCAGCAGCTTGGCAACCGGGAACTATGGCTACACCTTC. Translated: CASSLATGNYGYTF.

In its sample, this clone was seen a few times. The chain uses TRBV28 and TRBJ2-7; tentatively, D is TRBD1 (5 bases). The CDR3 spans 19 residues. Per germline, CDR1 MDHEN and CDR2 SYDVKM. Trimming stripped 5 bases from V and 4 bases from J, with 30 bases between. The CDR3 DNA reads as TGTGCCAGCAGTACAAACCAGGGCTGGGCAGGCCGGATCACATACGAGCAGTACTTC. Protein product: CASSTNQGWAGRITYEQYF.

The chain couples TRBV7-9 to TRBJ1-1, with 9 positions matching TRBD1. This CDR3 has 17 amino acids. V lost 5 bases and J lost 8; bases outside the gene matches: 18. From germline, CDR1 is SEHNR and CDR2 FQNEAQ (reference sequence). The CDR3, as DNA: TGTGCCAGCAGCGTCTACCTAACCGGGACAGGGTTACCCGAAGCTTTCTTT. Translated, it gives CASSVYLTGTGLPEAFF.

This clone was recorded a few times. This chain joins TRBV10-3 and TRBJ2-7; 8 bases agree with TRBD2. In germline, CDR1 is ENHRY, CDR2 SYGVKD. This CDR3 contains 13 residues. J lost 5 bases, V lost 6 bases, and 6 bases had no gene match. The CDR3 is CAISPAGVNEQYF. The CDR3 DNA reads as TGTGCCATCAGCCCAGCGGGAGTAAACGAGCAGTACTTC.

The chain joins TRBV14 to TRBJ2-7, with D possibly TRBD1 on 6 matching bases. Germline V gene data show CDR1 as SGHDN and CDR2 as FVKESK. With 5 bases removed from V and 4 bases from J, the gap between germline ends came to 27 bases. This CDR3 is 18 amino acids long. The CDR3 DNA reads as TGTGCCAGCAGCGCTGAAACGTGGCCCGGGACACAGAGGTACGAGCAGTACTTC. It encodes CASSAETWPGTQRYEQYF. Using reference TRBV14 and TRBJ2-7 for the parts outside the CDR3, the full variable domain is EAGVTQFPSHSVIEKGQTVTLRCDPISGHDNLYWYRRVMGKEIKFLLHFVKESKQDESGMPNNRFLAERTGGTYSTLKVQPAELEDSGVYFCASSAETWPGTQRYEQYFGPGTRLTVT.

V is TRBV4-1 and J is TRBJ2-7; TRBD1 aligns across 10 bases. After removal of 4 bases from V and 3 bases from J, the junction contained 6 bases not matched to a gene. CDR1 is MGHRA, CDR2 YSYEKL, per germline. The CDR3 length is 15 residues. The CDR3: CASSPNDRGRYEQYF. As DNA, the CDR3 is TGCGCCAGCAGCCCAAACGACAGGGGGCGCTACGAGCAGTACTTC.

The chain is built from TRBV6-1 and TRBJ2-7, with TRBD2 matching 8 bases. V gave up 6 bases and J gave up 0 bases; unmatched junction bases: 4. The germline V gene has CDR1 MNHNS and CDR2 SASEGT. The CDR3 length is 14 residues. The CDR3: CASRFREGSYEQYF. CDR3 coding DNA: TGTGCCAGCAGATTTCGGGAGGGCTCCTACGAGCAGTACTTC.

This clone was picked up a small number of times. The chain employs TRBV6-4 and TRBJ1-5, with 10 nucleotides matching TRBD1. This CDR3 spans 16 amino acids. The V and J ends lost 8 bases and 0 bases, in that order; junction bases with no gene match: 7. The V gene's germline CDR1 is MRHNA and CDR2 SNTAGT. The DNA of the CDR3 is TGTGCCAGCTCCCGGGACAGGGGTTATAGCAATCAGCCCCAGCATTTT. Its translation: CASSRDRGYSNQPQHF.

The rearrangement uses TRBV30 and TRBJ2-7; no firm D call. V dropped 0 bases and J dropped 0 bases, with 6 bases sitting between them. Germline V CDR1 and CDR2: GTSNPN, SVGIG (reference sequence). This CDR3 has 13 residues. The CDR3 region is CAWSVLPSYEQYF. In DNA form, the CDR3 reads TGTGCCTGGAGTGTACTACCCTCCTACGAGCAGTACTTC.

This chain joins TRBV15 and TRBJ2-5; tentative D call: TRBD1 (6 bases). The CDR3 sequence is 16 residues long. Germline lookup yields CDR1 LNHNV and CDR2 YYDKDF (reference sequence). Trimming took off 1 base at V and 5 bases at J, with 17 bases between the two ends. For the CDR3, the DNA is TGTGCCACCAGCAGAGTCCCTCCGACAGGTCTTGAGACCCAGTACTTC. It is translated as CATSRVPPTGLETQYF.

V and J are TRBV30 and TRBJ1-5; the match to TRBD1 covers 8 bases. CDR1 and CDR2 from the germline V gene are GTSNPN and SVGIG (reference sequence). V lost 3 bases and J lost 3; bases outside the gene matches: 7. The CDR3 runs to 15 residues. CDR3 DNA sequence: TGTGCCTGGAGCGAGACAGGGGTCCTCAATCAGCCCCAGCATTTT. Residues: CAWSETGVLNQPQHF.

This clone was counted only a few times. The J gene is TRBJ2-7, the V gene TRBV14; 8 bases agree with TRBD1. Germline V gene sequence: CDR1 SGHDN, CDR2 FVKESK. Trimming at V came to 4 bases and at J to 0 bases, leaving 5 bases not matched to a gene. This CDR3 spans 15 amino acids. CDR3 region: CASSPRTGHSYEQYF. The CDR3 DNA is TGTGCCAGCAGCCCCCGGACAGGGCACTCCTACGAGCAGTACTTC.

The V gene is TRBV10-3, the J gene TRBJ2-7; D is possibly TRBD1 (6 bases). The CDR3 runs 13 residues. Trimming took 2 bases from V and 3 from J, leaving 8 bases between them. Germline-derived CDR1 and CDR2 are ENHRY and SYGVKD. The CDR3 coding sequence is TGTGCCATCAGTGAGGAACAGGGCTACGAGCAGTACTTC. Translated, it gives CAISEEQGYEQYF.

Only one count was recorded for this clone. V usage is TRBV6-5 and J usage is TRBJ2-5, with D perhaps TRBD2 (6 bases). The CDR3 has 15 residues. Looked up from germline, CDR1 is MNHEY and CDR2 is SVGAGI. Trimming pared 2 bases from V and 5 bases from J, leaving 15 bases between. The CDR3, as DNA: TGTGCCAGCAGTTACCACGGGGGAACAGCGGAGACCCAGTACTTC. Its translation: CASSYHGGTAETQYF.

The J gene is TRBJ1-5, the V gene TRBV6-1, with D hard to call. With 5 bases removed from V and 6 bases from J, the gap between germline ends came to 14 bases. The CDR3 covers 14 residues. From germline, CDR1 is MNHNS and CDR2 SASEGT. The chain's CDR3 is CASSPGGAGQPQHF. For the CDR3, the DNA is TGTGCCAGCAGTCCAGGAGGAGCAGGTCAGCCCCAGCATTTT.

The chain is built from TRBV5-1 and TRBJ1-2; 10 nucleotides match TRBD1. The germline gives CDR1 SGHRS, CDR2 YFSETQ. The CDR3 loop spans 15 amino acids. V lost 7 bases and J lost 5; bases outside the gene matches: 11. CDR3 sequence (DNA): TGCGCCAGCGTCCCGGGGTCGGGACAGGGGTATGGCTACACCTTC. As protein: CASVPGSGQGYGYTF.

The chain employs TRBV19 and TRBJ2-3; TRBD2 is a possible D gene (6 bases). The CDR3 length is 15 residues. V was cut by 5 bases and J by 2 bases, with 14 bases left in between. Germline lookup yields CDR1 LNHDA and CDR2 SQIVND (reference sequence). Here the CDR3 DNA reads TGTGCCAGTAGTTCCCGGGACTCATACACAGATACGCAGTATTTT. Its translation: CASSSRDSYTDTQYF.

This rearrangement joins TRBV28 to TRBJ2-7; no reliable D call. V was pared by 2 bases and J by 6 bases, with 2 bases between. CDR3 length: 10 amino acids. CDR1 and CDR2 from the germline V gene are MDHEN and SYDVKM. In DNA form, the CDR3 reads TGTGCCAGCAGTTTACTCGAGCAGTACTTC. This encodes CASSLLEQYF. The variable domain in full, completed from reference TRBV28 and TRBJ2-7, reads DVKVTQSSRYLVKRTGEKVFLECVQDMDHENMFWYRQDPGLGLRLIYFSYDVKMKEKGDIPEGYSVSREKKERFSLILESASTNQTSMYLCASSLLEQYFGPGTRLTVT.

The chain links TRBV11-2 to TRBJ1-2; D not resolved. The length of the CDR3 is 13 residues. Germline CDR1 is SGHAT and CDR2 is FQNNGV. V gave up 4 bases and J gave up 8 bases, with 14 bases separating them. DNA for the CDR3: TGTGCCAGCAGCTCCGACATCGAGCAAGGCTACACCTTC. This codes for CASSSDIEQGYTF.

The V call is TRBV4-1, the J call TRBJ2-2; possible D gene TRBD2, 6 bases. Germline CDR1 and CDR2: MGHRA and YSYEKL. The CDR3 has 17 amino acids. With 0 bases removed from V and 7 bases from J, the gap between germline ends came to 18 bases. For the CDR3, the DNA is TGCGCCAGCAGCCAAGATAGGGGCGGAGGGATGAACGGGGAGCTGTTTTTT. This translates into CASSQDRGGGMNGELFF.

In its sample, this clone was seen once. The rearrangement joins TRBV6-5 to TRBJ2-2, with TRBD1 identical over 7 bases. Per germline, CDR1 MNHEY and CDR2 SVGAGI. The CDR3 is 15 amino acids. With V trimmed by 7 bases and J by 0 bases, 5 bases remained unmatched. This CDR3 reads CASNRDSANTGELFF. CDR3 nucleotides: TGTGCCAGCAATCGGGACAGCGCGAACACCGGGGAGCTGTTTTTT.